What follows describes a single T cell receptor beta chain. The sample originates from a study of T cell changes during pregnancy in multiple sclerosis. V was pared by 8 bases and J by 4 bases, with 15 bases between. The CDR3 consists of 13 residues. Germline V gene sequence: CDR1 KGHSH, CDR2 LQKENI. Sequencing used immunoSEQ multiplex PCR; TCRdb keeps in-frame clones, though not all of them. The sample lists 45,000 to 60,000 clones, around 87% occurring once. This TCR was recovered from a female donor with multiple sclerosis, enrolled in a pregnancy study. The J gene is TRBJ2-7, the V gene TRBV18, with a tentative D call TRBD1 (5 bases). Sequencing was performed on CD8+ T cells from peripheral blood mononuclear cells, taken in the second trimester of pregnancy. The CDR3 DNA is TGTGCCAGCGCAGAATTAAACAGGTACGAGCAGTACTTC. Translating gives CASAELNRYEQYF.